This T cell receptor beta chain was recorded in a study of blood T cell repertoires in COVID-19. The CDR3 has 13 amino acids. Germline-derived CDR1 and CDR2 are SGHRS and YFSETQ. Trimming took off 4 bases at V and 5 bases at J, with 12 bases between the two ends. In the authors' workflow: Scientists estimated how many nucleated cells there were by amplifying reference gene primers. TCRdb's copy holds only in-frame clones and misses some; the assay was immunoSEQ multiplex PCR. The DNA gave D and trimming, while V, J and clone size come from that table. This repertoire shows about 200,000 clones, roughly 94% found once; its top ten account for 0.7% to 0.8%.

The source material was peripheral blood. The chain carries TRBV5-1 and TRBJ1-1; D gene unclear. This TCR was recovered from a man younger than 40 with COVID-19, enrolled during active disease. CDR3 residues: CASSQSRETEAFF. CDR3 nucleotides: TGCGCCAGCAGCCAATCCCGGGAGACTGAAGCTTTCTTT.